These 17 T cell receptor beta chains were sequenced from one sample in a study of blood T cell repertoires in COVID-19. Data came from immunoSEQ multiplex PCR; TCRdb stores just in-frame clones and leaves some out. The sample consists of 120,000 to 150,000 clones, about 91% of them appearing once. The sequenced sample was peripheral blood. These receptors came from a woman aged 55-69 years with acute or convalescent COVID-19.

The chain combines TRBV7-2 with TRBJ1-1; TRBD1 agrees at 7 bases. CDR1 and CDR2 (germline): SGHTA, FQGNSA. CDR3 length equals 14 residues. J was trimmed by 7 bases and V by 3 bases; bases with no gene match: 8. In DNA, the CDR3 is TGTGCCAGCAGCTTCGAGGGGGCAGCCCTTGAAGCTTTCTTT. It translates to CASSFEGAALEAFF.

The rearrangement links TRBV3-1 (or the pseudogene TRBV3-2) to TRBJ2-7; TRBD1 matches at 7 bases. From germline, CDR1 is LGHDT and CDR2 YNNKEL (reference sequence). V shed 5 bases and J 12 bases; nucleotides not matched to a gene: 19. There are 15 residues in the CDR3. CDR3 residues: CASSSPYGQVGLRYF. The CDR3 nucleotides read TGTGCCAGCAGCTCACCGTATGGACAGGTGGGTCTACGGTACTTC.

The chain carries TRBV7-2 and TRBJ1-2; D perhaps matches TRBD1 (6 bases). The CDR3 extends over 15 amino acids. V lost 1 base and J 2 bases, leaving 11 bases between the germline ends. Germline V gives CDR1 SGHTA, CDR2 FQGNSA. CDR3 sequence: CASSLGRQANYGYTF. CDR3 coding DNA: TGTGCCAGCAGCTTAGGGCGACAGGCCAACTATGGCTACACCTTC.

V usage is TRBV12-3 or TRBV12-4 and J usage is TRBJ1-6; TRBD1 agrees at 7 bases. Trimming removed 7 bases from V and 9 bases from J; junction bases left unmatched: 6. The CDR3 sequence is 13 residues long. CDR3 amino acids: CASTTAGGSPLHF. The CDR3 nucleotides are TGTGCCAGCACTACTGCAGGGGGTTCACCCCTCCACTTT.

The rearrangement uses TRBV27 and TRBJ2-1; possible D gene TRBD2, 5 bases. With 5 bases removed from V and 9 bases from J, the gap between germline ends came to 11 bases. This CDR3 is 12 amino acids long. Germline V lookup: CDR1 MNHEY, CDR2 SMNVEV (reference sequence). The CDR3 protein is CASSPLGSEQFF. For the CDR3, the DNA is TGTGCCAGCAGTCCCCTAGGGAGTGAGCAGTTCTTC.

The rearrangement uses TRBV27 and TRBJ2-7, with 10 bases identical to TRBD2. The CDR3 runs to 12 residues. The ends lost 3 bases at V and 12 bases at J; junction bases unmatched: 5. Germline V gene sequence: CDR1 MNHEY, CDR2 SMNVEV (reference sequence). The CDR3 loop reads CASSFGSGGLYF. CDR3 DNA: TGTGCCAGCAGTTTTGGTAGCGGGGGGTTGTACTTC.

The chain couples TRBV6-4 to TRBJ1-5, with D tentatively TRBD1 (6 bases). This CDR3 comprises 14 residues. The germline V gene encodes CDR1 MRHNA and CDR2 SNTAGT. Between the trimmed V and J ends, which lost 10 bases and 4 bases, there was a span of 17 bases. Here the CDR3 DNA reads TGTGCCATCGGGGGGGCGATTCGAAATCAGCCCCAGCATTTT. Translating it yields CAIGGAIRNQPQHF.

J is TRBJ2-7 and V is TRBV7-2, with a possible D match to TRBD2 (5 bases). From germline, CDR1 is SGHTA and CDR2 FQGNSA. V was shortened by 1 base and J by 4 bases, with 8 bases between the two germline ends. The CDR3 has 13 amino acids. As DNA, the CDR3 is TGTGCCAGCAGCTTAGGGACTGAGTACGAGCAGTACTTC. This sequence encodes CASSLGTEYEQYF.

This clone appeared once. The V call is TRBV27, the J call TRBJ1-6, with D uncertain. This CDR3 has 14 residues. Germline V gene lookup returns CDR1 MNHEY and CDR2 SMNVEV (reference sequence). V lost 2 bases and J 5 bases, leaving 7 bases between the germline ends. The CDR3 here is CASSLEGDNSPLHF. The DNA of the CDR3 is TGTGCCAGCAGTTTAGAGGGTGATAATTCACCCCTCCACTTT.

The chain employs TRBV6-5 and TRBJ2-5; TRBD1 is a possible D gene (6 bases). Germline V gene data show CDR1 as MNHEY and CDR2 as SVGAGI. Trimming took 3 bases from V and 5 from J, leaving 7 bases between them. The CDR3 runs 12 residues. The DNA of the CDR3 is TGTGCCAGCAGTTATCAGGGGGAGACCCAGTACTTC. Protein sequence: CASSYQGETQYF.

The chain links TRBV4-2 to TRBJ2-5; D unresolved. The CDR3 is made up of 15 amino acids. Trimming cost V 0 bases and J 5 bases, with 13 bases left between them. CDR1 is LGHNA, CDR2 YNFKEQ, per germline. The CDR3: CASSQEGLRAETQYF. In DNA form, the CDR3 reads TGTGCCAGCAGCCAAGAGGGCTTGCGTGCGGAGACCCAGTACTTC.

The rearrangement joins TRBV7-9 to TRBJ1-4; D uncertain. The CDR3 is made up of 14 amino acids. CDR1 SEHNR and CDR2 FQNEAQ come from the germline V gene (reference sequence). Trimming stripped 1 base from V and 5 bases from J, with 8 bases between. CDR3 DNA: TGTGCCAGCAGCTTAGAAAACCTAAATGAAAAACTGTTTTTT. The encoded protein is CASSLENLNEKLFF.

The rearrangement links TRBV6-5 to TRBJ1-5; possibly TRBD1 for D (5 bases). V lost 6 bases and J lost 9, with 15 bases in between. Germline assignment: CDR1 MNHEY and CDR2 SVGAGI. The CDR3 has 13 residues. CDR3 protein: CASSPDQTGPQHF. Written as DNA, the CDR3 is TGTGCCAGCAGCCCGGATCAAACAGGGCCCCAGCATTTT.

The rearrangement uses TRBV27 and TRBJ1-2; D gene uncertain. V was pared by 6 bases and J by 5 bases, with 28 bases between. This CDR3 contains 18 residues. The germline CDR1 and CDR2 sequences are MNHEY and SMNVEV (reference sequence). CDR3 loop: CASRTFLQTAGSGYGYTF. The CDR3 nucleotides read TGTGCCAGCAGAACATTCCTTCAAACCGCGGGGTCGGGTTATGGCTACACCTTC.

The chain has TRBV30 and TRBJ1-5; 8 bases line up with TRBD1. The V gene end was trimmed by 1 base and the J gene end by 0 bases; junction bases not matched to a gene: 11. The CDR3 covers 18 residues. In germline, CDR1 is GTSNPN, CDR2 SVGIG (reference sequence). The DNA for the CDR3 is TGTGCCTGGAGTGCCCGACAGGGGAGCTTCAATAGCAATCAGCCCCAGCATTTT. Translation: CAWSARQGSFNSNQPQHF.

The chain combines TRBV5-4 with TRBJ1-2; 11 bases agree with TRBD1. Trimming took 3 bases from V and 3 from J; bases not matched to a gene: 7. Per germline, CDR1 SGHNT and CDR2 YYREEE (reference sequence). This CDR3 is 16 amino acids long. The CDR3 DNA follows: TGTGCCAGCAGCTCCTCCACGGGACAGGGGGACTATGGCTACACCTTC. Translation gives CASSSSTGQGDYGYTF.

The chain employs TRBV11-1 and TRBJ2-7, with D hard to call. CDR1 and CDR2 (germline): SGHAT, FQDESV (reference sequence). V gave up 5 bases and J gave up 2 bases, with 7 bases separating them. This CDR3 is 12 amino acids long. The CDR3 reads CASSQVPYEQYF. Here the CDR3 DNA reads TGTGCCAGCAGCCAGGTCCCCTACGAGCAGTACTTC.